The entry below gives a single T cell receptor (beta chain) sequence along with its context. The antigen is unknown. Sequencing was at deep level. The repertoire was sequenced with immunoSEQ multiplex PCR; TCRdb's copy has only in-frame clones and lacks some. The table lists some 630,000 clones, around 96% of them singletons, with less than 0.13% in the top ten. Positively selected for CCR7, the CD45RO-negative cells used as naive CD8 cells excluded terminally differentiated effector memory CD45RA+ cells. V was trimmed by 2 bases and J by 4 bases, leaving 12 bases between them. The V gene's germline CDR1 is MNHEY and CDR2 SMNVEV (reference sequence). The CDR3 totals 14 residues. The sample originates from a study of shared clonotypes between healthy human individuals. Broader study findings: Roughly 4.6% of naive CD4 clonotypes were common to a few donors. Enrolling few donors narrowed the genetic and exposure-history diversity that was represented. Sorted-subset sequencing was shown by rarefaction to be incomplete despite large depth.

The origin of this receptor is a young woman in good health. The specimen was naive CD8+ T cells sorted from blood. The chain carries TRBV27 and TRBJ2-7; a weak D match, TRBD1 (5 bases). For the CDR3, the DNA is TGTGCCAGCAGTTTACGCACAGGTTTTTACGAGCAGTACTTC. Encoded protein: CASSLRTGFYEQYF.